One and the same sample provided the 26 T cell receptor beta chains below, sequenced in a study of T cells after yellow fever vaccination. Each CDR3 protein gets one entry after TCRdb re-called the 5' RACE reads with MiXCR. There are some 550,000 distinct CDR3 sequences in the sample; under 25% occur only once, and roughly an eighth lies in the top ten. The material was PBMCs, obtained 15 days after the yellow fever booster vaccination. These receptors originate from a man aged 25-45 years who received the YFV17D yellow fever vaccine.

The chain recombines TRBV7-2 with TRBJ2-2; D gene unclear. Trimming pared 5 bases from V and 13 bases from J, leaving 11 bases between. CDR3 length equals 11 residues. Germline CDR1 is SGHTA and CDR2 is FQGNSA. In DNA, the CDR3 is TGTGCCAGCAGCCCGCAAGTGGGGCTGTTTTTT. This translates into CASSPQVGLFF.

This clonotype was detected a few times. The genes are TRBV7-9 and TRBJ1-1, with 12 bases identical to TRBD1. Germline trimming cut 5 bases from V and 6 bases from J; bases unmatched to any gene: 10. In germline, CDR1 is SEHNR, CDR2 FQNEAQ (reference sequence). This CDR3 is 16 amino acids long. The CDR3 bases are TGTGCCAGCAGCCAAGGAACGGGACAGGGGGCCGCTGAAGCTTTCTTT. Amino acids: CASSQGTGQGAAEAFF. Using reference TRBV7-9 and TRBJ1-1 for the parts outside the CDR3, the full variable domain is DTGVSQNPRHKITKRGQNVTFRCDPISEHNRLYWYRQTLGQGPEFLTYFQNEAQLEKSRLLSDRFSAERPKGSFSTLEIQRTEQGDSAMYLCASSQGTGQGAAEAFFGQGTRLTVV.

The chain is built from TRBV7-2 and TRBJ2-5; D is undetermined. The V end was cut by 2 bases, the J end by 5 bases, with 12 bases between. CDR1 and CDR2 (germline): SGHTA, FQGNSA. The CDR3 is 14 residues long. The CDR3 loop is CASSLSRALETQYF. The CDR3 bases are TGTGCCAGCAGCTTATCTCGGGCACTGGAGACCCAGTACTTC.

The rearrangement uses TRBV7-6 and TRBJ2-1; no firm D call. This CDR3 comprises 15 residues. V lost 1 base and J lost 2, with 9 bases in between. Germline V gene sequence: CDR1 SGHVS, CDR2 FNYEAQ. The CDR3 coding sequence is TGTGCCAGCAGCTTAGTCAGCGCTCCCTACAATGAGCAGTTCTTC. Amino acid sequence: CASSLVSAPYNEQFF. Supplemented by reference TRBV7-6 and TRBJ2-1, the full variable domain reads GAGVSQSPRYKVTKRGQDVALRCDPISGHVSLYWYRQALGQGPEFLTYFNYEAQQDKSGLPNDRFSAERPEGSISTLTIQRTEQRDSAMYRCASSLVSAPYNEQFFGPGTRLTVL.

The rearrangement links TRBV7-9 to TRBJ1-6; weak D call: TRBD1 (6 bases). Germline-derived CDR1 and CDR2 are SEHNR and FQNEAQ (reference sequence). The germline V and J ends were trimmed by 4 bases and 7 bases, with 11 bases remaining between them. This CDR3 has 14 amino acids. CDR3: CASSSGQLNSPLHF. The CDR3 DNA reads TGTGCCAGCAGCTCGGGACAATTGAATTCACCCCTCCACTTT.

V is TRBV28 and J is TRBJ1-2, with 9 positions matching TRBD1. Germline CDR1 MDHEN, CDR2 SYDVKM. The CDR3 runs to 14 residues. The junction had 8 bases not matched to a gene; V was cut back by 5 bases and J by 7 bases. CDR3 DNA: TGTGCCAGCAGTCCCCCCGGGACAGGGTTTGGCTACACCTTC. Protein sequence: CASSPPGTGFGYTF.

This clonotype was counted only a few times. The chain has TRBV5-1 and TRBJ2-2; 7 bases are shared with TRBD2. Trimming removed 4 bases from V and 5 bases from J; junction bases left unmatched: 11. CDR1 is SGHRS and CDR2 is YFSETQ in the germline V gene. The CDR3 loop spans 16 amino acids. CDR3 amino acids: CASSNRAGRVTGELFF. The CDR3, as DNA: TGCGCCAGCAGCAACCGAGCGGGAAGGGTAACCGGGGAGCTGTTTTTT.

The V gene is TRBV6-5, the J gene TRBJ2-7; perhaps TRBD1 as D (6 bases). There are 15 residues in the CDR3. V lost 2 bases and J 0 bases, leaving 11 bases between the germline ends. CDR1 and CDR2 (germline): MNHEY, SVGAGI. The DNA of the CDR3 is TGTGCCAGCAGTTACGGCCTGGACAGCTCCTACGAGCAGTACTTC. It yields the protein CASSYGLDSSYEQYF.

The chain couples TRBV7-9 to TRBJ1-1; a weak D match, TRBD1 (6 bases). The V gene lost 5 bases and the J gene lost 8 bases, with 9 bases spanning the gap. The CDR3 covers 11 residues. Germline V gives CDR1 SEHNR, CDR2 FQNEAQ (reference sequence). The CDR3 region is CASSSTGEAFF. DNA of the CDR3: TGTGCCAGCAGCAGTACAGGGGAAGCTTTCTTT.

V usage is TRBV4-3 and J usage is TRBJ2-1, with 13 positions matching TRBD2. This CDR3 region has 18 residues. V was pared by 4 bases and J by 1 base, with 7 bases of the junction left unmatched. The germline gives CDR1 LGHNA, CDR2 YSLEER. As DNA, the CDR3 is TGCGCCAGCAGCCGGAAACTAGCGGGAGGGATATCCTACAATGAGCAGTTCTTC. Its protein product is CASSRKLAGGISYNEQFF.

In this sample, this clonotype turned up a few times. The DNA for the CDR3 is TGCAGCGTTGATGAAACAGATACGCAGTATTTT. Translated, it gives CSVDETDTQYF. V and J are TRBV29-1 and TRBJ2-3, with D unclear. V gave up 3 bases and J gave up 3 bases, with 4 bases separating them. The CDR3 has 11 amino acids. Germline assignment: CDR1 SQVTM and CDR2 ANQGSEA.

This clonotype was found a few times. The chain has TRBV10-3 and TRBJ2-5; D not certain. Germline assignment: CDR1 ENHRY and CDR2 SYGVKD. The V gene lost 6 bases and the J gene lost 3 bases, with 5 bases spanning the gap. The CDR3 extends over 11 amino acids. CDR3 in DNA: TGTGCCATCAGAGCGAAAGAGACCCAGTACTTC. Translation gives CAIRAKETQYF.

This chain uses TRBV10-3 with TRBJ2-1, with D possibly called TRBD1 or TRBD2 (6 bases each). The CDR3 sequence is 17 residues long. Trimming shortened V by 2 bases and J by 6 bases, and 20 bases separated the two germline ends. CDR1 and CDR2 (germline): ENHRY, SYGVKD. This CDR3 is CAISEPGAGFGFNEQFF. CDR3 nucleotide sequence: TGTGCCATCAGTGAGCCGGGGGCAGGGTTCGGTTTCAATGAGCAGTTCTTC.

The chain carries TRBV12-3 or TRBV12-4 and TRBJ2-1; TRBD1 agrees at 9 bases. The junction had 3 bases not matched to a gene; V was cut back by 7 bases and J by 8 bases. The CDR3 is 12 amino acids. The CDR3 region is CASTTGGHEQFF. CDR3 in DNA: TGTGCCAGCACAACAGGGGGCCATGAGCAGTTCTTC.

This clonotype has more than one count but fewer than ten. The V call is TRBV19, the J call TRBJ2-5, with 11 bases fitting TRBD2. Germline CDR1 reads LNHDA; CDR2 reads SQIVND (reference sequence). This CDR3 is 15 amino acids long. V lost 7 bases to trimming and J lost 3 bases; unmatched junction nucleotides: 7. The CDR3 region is CASKGVAGGEETQYF. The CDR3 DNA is TGTGCCAGTAAAGGCGTAGCGGGAGGGGAAGAGACCCAGTACTTC.

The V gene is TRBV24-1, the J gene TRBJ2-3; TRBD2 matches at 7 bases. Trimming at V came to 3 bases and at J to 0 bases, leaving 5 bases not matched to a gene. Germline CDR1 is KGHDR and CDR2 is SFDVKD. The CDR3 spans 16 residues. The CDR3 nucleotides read TGTGCCACCAGTGATGCTAGCGGCAAAAGCACAGATACGCAGTATTTT. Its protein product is CATSDASGKSTDTQYF.

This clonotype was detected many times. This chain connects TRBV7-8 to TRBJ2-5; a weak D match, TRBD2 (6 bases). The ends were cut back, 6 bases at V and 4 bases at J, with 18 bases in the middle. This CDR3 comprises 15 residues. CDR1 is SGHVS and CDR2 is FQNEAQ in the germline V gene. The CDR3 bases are TGTGCCAGCAGGTTGGGCTTTAGCGGAGGAGAGACCCAGTACTTC. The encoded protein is CASRLGFSGGETQYF. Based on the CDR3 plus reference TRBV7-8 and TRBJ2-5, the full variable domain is GAGVSQSPRYKVAKRGQDVALRCDPISGHVSLFWYQQALGQGPEFLTYFQNEAQLDKSGLPSDRFFAERPEGSVSTLKIQRTQQEDSAVYLCASRLGFSGGETQYFGPGTRLLVL.

Here the CDR3 reads CASSPSRASEQYF. The CDR3 DNA reads TGTGCCAGCAGTCCCAGTCGGGCAAGCGAGCAGTACTTC. The chain uses TRBV7-2 and TRBJ2-7; D is unclear. Trimming left V 6 bases short and J 6 bases short, with 15 bases between. Germline lookup yields CDR1 SGHTA and CDR2 FQGNSA. The CDR3 sequence is 13 residues long.

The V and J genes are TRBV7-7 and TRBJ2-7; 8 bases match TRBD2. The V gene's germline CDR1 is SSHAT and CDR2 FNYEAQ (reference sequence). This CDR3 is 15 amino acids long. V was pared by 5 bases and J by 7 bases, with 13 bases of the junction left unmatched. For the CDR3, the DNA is TGTGCCAGCAGCGCTTCATCTGGACTAGCTAAAGAGCAGTACTTC. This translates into CASSASSGLAKEQYF.

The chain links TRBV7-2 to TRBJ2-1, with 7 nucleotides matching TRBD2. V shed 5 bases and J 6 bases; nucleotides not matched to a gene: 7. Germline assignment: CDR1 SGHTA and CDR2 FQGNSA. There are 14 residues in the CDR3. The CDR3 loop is CASSRAGSVNEQFF. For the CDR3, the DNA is TGTGCCAGCAGCCGAGCGGGATCCGTCAATGAGCAGTTCTTC.

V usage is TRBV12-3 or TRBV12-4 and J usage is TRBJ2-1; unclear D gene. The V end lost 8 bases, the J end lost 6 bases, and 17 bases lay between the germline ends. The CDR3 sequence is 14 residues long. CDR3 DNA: TGTGCCAGCCGGAAAGTAGGGAAAGGCAATGAGCAGTTCTTC. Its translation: CASRKVGKGNEQFF.

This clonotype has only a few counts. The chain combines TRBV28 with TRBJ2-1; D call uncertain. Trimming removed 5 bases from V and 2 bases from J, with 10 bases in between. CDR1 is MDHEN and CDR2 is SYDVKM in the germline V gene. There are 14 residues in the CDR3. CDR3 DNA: TGTGCCAGCAGTCCCCCGAGGCCCTACAATGAGCAGTTCTTC. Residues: CASSPPRPYNEQFF. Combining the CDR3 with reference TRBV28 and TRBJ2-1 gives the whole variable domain DVKVTQSSRYLVKRTGEKVFLECVQDMDHENMFWYRQDPGLGLRLIYFSYDVKMKEKGDIPEGYSVSREKKERFSLILESASTNQTSMYLCASSPPRPYNEQFFGPGTRLTVL.

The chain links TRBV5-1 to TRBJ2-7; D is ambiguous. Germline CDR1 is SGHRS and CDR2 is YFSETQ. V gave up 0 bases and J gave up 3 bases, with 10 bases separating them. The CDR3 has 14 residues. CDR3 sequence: CASSLEGKDYEQYF. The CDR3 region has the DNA TGCGCCAGCAGCTTGGAAGGTAAAGACTACGAGCAGTACTTC.

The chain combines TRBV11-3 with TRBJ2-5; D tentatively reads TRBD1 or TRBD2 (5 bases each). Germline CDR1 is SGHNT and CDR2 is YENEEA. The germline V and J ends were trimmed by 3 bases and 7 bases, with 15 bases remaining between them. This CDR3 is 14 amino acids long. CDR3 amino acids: CASSLEGTSPTQYF. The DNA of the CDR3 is TGTGCCAGCAGCTTGGAAGGGACGTCTCCGACCCAGTACTTC.

CDR3 sequence (DNA): TGTGCCAGCAGCTTCGATGGCAGGGTAAAGACCCAGTACTTC. It codes for CASSFDGRVKTQYF. The chain joins TRBV7-2 to TRBJ2-5, with D tentatively TRBD1 (5 bases). This CDR3 has 14 amino acids. The V gene's germline CDR1 is SGHTA and CDR2 FQGNSA. The V end lost 3 bases, the J end lost 6 bases, and 14 bases lay between the germline ends.

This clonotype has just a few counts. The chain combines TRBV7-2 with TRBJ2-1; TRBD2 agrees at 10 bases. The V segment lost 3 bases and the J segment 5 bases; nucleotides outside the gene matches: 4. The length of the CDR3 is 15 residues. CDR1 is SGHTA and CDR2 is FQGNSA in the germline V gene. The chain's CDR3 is CASSFSGRFDNEQFF. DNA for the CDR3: TGTGCCAGCAGCTTTAGCGGGAGGTTCGACAATGAGCAGTTCTTC.